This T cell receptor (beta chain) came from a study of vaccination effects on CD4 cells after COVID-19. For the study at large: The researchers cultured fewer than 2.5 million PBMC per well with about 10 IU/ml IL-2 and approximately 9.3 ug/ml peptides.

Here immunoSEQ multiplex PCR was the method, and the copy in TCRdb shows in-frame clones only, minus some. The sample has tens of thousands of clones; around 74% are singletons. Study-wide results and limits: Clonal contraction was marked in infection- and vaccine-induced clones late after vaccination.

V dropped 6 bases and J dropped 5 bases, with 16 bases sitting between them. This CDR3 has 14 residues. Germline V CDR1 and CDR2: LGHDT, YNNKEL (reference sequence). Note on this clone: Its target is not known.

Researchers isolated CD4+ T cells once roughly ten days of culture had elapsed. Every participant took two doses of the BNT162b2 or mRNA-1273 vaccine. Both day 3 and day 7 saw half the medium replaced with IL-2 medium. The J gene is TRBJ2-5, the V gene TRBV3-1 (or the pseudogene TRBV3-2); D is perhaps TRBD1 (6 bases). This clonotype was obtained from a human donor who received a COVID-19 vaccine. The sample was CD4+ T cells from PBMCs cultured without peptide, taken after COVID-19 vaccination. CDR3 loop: CASSRQALGETQYF. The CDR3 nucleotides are TGTGCCAGCAGTCGACAGGCACTAGGGGAGACCCAGTACTTC.